The T cell receptor beta chain described here comes from a study of cytomegalovirus exposure and HLA in healthy donors. Overall study: There were 117 million unique TCR beta sequences, drawn from about 200 million T cells, in an earlier analysis.

The V end was cut by 5 bases, the J end by 4 bases, with 11 bases between. The length of the CDR3 is 13 residues. Germline-derived CDR1 and CDR2 are MNHNS and SASEGT. Study findings and constraints: A later analysis linked a missense variant in DCLRE1C to the trimming of TCR beta V and J genes. The study designated fewer than 200 TCR beta chains cytomegalovirus-associated.

With 60 Vbeta and 13 Jbeta primers, the PCR was carried out. Clones were read by immunoSEQ multiplex PCR, and TCRdb kept only the in-frame ones, dropping some. The table shows about 250,000 clones, with around 66% occurring only once. The table lists this clone with a few counts. Its antigen is not identified. Source material: PBMCs. The J gene is TRBJ1-1, the V gene TRBV6-1; D may be TRBD1 (5 bases). The clonotype was recovered from a female donor in good health and CMV-seronegative. The CDR3 reads CASSFDRSTEAFF. As DNA, the CDR3 is TGTGCCAGCAGTTTCGACAGATCCACTGAAGCTTTCTTT.